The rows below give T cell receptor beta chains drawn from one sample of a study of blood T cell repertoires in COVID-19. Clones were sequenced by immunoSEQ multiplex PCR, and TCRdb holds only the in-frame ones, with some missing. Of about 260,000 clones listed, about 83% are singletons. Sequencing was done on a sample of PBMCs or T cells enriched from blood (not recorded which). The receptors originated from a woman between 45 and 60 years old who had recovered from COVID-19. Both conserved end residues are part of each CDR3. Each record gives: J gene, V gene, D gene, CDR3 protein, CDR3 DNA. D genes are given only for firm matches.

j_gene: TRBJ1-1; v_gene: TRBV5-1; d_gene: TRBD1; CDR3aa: CASSTRTGRGNTEAFF; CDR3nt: TGCGCCAGCAGCACCAGGACAGGGAGGGGGAACACTGAAGCTTTCTTT
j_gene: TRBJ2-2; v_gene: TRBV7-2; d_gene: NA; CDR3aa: CASSPNRNTGELFF; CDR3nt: TGTGCCAGCAGCCCCAACAGGAACACCGGGGAGCTGTTTTTT
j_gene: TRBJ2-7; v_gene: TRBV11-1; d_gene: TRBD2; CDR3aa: CASSLAATSGTLSYEQYF; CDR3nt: TGTGCCAGCAGCTTAGCCGCGACTAGCGGGACCCTCTCCTACGAGCAGTACTTC
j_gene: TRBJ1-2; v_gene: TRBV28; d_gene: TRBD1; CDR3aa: CASRSTGGDYGYTF; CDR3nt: TGTGCCAGCAGGTCGACAGGGGGTGACTATGGCTACACCTTC
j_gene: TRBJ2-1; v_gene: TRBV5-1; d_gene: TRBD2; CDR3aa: CASSLGSGGAWEQFF; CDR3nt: TGCGCCAGCAGCTTGGGTAGCGGGGGGGCATGGGAGCAGTTCTTC
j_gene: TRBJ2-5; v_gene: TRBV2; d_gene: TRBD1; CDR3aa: CASSRDRGQETQYF; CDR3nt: TGTGCCAGCAGCCGGGACAGGGGACAGGAGACCCAGTACTTC
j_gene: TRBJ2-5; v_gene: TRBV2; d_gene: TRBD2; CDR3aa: CASSELAGGETQYF; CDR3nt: TGTGCCAGCAGTGAACTGGCGGGGGGGGAGACCCAGTACTTC
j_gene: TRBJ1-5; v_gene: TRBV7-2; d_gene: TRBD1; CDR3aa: CASTQTGGAQPQHF; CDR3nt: TGTGCCAGCACCCAGACAGGGGGCGCTCAGCCCCAGCATTTT
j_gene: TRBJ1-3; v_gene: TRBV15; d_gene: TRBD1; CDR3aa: CATSRDQGVTGNTIYF; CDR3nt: TGTGCCACCAGCAGAGATCAGGGGGTAACAGGAAACACCATATATTTT
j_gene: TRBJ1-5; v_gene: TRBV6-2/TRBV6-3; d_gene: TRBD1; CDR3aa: CASSYSKGQLYSNQPQHF; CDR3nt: TGTGCCAGCAGTTACTCGAAGGGACAGCTCTATAGCAATCAGCCCCAGCATTTT
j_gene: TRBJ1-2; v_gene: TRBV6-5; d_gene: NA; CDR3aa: CASSYTGRNYGYTF; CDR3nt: TGTGCCAGCAGTTACACTGGGAGGAACTATGGCTACACCTTC
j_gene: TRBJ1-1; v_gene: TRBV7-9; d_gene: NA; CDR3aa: CASSKEIRNTEAFF; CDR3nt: TGTGCCAGCAGCAAGGAGATCAGGAACACTGAAGCTTTCTTT
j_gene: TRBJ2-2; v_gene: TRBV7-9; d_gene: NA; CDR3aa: CASSLGLGNTGELFF; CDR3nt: TGTGCCAGCAGCTTAGGACTGGGGAACACCGGGGAGCTGTTTTTT
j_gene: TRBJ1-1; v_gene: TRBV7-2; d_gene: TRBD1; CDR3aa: CASSPQGQVNTEAFF; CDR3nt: TGTGCCAGCAGCCCGCAGGGACAGGTGAACACTGAAGCTTTCTTT
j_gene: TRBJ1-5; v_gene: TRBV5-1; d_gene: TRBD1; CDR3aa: CASSLDSGGSQPQHF; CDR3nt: TGCGCCAGCAGCTTGGATTCAGGGGGCAGTCAGCCCCAGCATTTT